Each of the 26 T cell receptor beta chains below was sequenced from the same sample in a study of beta chain features in type 1 diabetes. Whole-study results and caveats: Significant though moderate, a shortening of TCRB CDR3s appeared in all four CD4+ subsets of Type 1 diabetes patients.

These receptors' targets are unknown. The isolated RNA, all of it, was reverse transcribed, so expressed TCRB transcripts were what got sequenced. Profiled with immunoSEQ multiplex PCR; TCRdb holds only in-frame clones, not every one. The repertoire holds 680,000 or so clones, with roughly 13% as singletons. Sample: naive CD4+ T cells from blood. The source of these receptors is a man between 18 and 35 years old with type 1 diabetes.

The V gene is TRBV9, the J gene TRBJ1-3, with D possibly being TRBD1 (5 bases). Trimming removed 1 base at V and 4 bases at J, with 9 bases between. The CDR3 has 14 residues. In germline, CDR1 is SGDLS, CDR2 YYNGEE. The CDR3 nucleotides are TGTGCCAGCAGCGTACTTGGGGACGGAAACACCATATATTTT. Translated: CASSVLGDGNTIYF.

This clone was seen a handful of times. V usage is TRBV2 and J usage is TRBJ2-2; D unclear. The V gene lost 8 bases and the J gene lost 7 bases, with 8 bases spanning the gap. The CDR3 loop spans 11 amino acids. Germline CDR1 SNHLY, CDR2 FYNNEI. CDR3 sequence reads: CASPTNGELFF. As DNA, the CDR3 is TGTGCCAGCCCCACGAACGGGGAGCTGTTTTTT.

The chain recombines TRBV9 with TRBJ1-2; no clear D gene. V lost 0 bases, J lost 8 bases, and 8 bases lay in between. The CDR3 is 12 residues long. CDR1 is SGDLS, CDR2 YYNGEE, per germline. This CDR3 reads CASSVDEVGYTF. In nucleotides, the CDR3 is TGTGCCAGCAGCGTAGACGAGGTCGGCTACACCTTC.

This clone was observed a few times. The chain recombines TRBV9 with TRBJ2-1; weak D call: TRBD2 (5 bases). Per germline, CDR1 SGDLS and CDR2 YYNGEE. The CDR3 length is 19 residues. The V end was cut by 3 bases, the J end by 2 bases, with 24 bases between. The CDR3 protein is CASSGTLTRPLITYNEQFF. In nucleotides, the CDR3 is TGTGCCAGCAGCGGGACCCTCACTAGACCACTTATAACCTACAATGAGCAGTTCTTC. The whole variable domain, filled in from reference TRBV9 and TRBJ2-1, reads DSGVTQTPKHLITATGQRVTLRCSPRSGDLSVYWYQQSLDQGLQFLIQYYNGEERAKGNILERFSAQQFPDLHSELNLSSLELGDSALYFCASSGTLTRPLITYNEQFFGPGTRLTVL.

This clone was picked up a small number of times. This chain connects TRBV7-9 to TRBJ2-5; a weak D match, TRBD1 (6 bases). The germline V and J ends were trimmed by 5 bases and 6 bases, with 28 bases remaining between them. The CDR3 length is 18 residues. The V gene's germline CDR1 is SEHNR and CDR2 FQNEAQ (reference sequence). CDR3 nucleotide sequence: TGTGCCAGCAGCCCAATAGGGGGTCCCTCTTCCCGTGTAAAGACCCAGTACTTC. Translation: CASSPIGGPSSRVKTQYF.

Concerning this clone: The same CDR3 is also encoded by other DNA sequences in this sample. The chain employs TRBV7-2 and TRBJ2-5; D ambiguous. This CDR3 is built from 11 residues. CDR1 SGHTA and CDR2 FQGNSA come from the germline V gene. Trimming shortened V by 3 bases and J by 5 bases, and 4 bases separated the two germline ends. CDR3 DNA: TGTGCCAGCAGCTTCGCGGAGACCCAGTACTTC. This codes for CASSFAETQYF. Full variable domain (remainder filled in from reference TRBV7-2 and TRBJ2-5): GAGVSQSPSNKVTEKGKDVELRCDPISGHTALYWYRQSLGQGLEFLIYFQGNSAPDKSGLPSDRFSAERTGGSVSTLTIQRTQQEDSAVYLCASSFAETQYFGPGTRLLVL.

This clone turned up a few times. The chain has TRBV5-1 and TRBJ2-5; D may be TRBD1 or TRBD2 (6 bases each). CDR3 length: 15 amino acids. Between the trimmed V and J ends, which lost 2 bases and 2 bases, there was a span of 13 bases. Germline V gene data show CDR1 as SGHRS and CDR2 as YFSETQ. CDR3 sequence: CASSFFPGAQETQYF. The CDR3 bases are TGCGCCAGCAGCTTTTTCCCGGGGGCTCAAGAGACCCAGTACTTC. The variable domain in full, completed from reference TRBV5-1 and TRBJ2-5, reads KAGVTQTPRYLIKTRGQQVTLSCSPISGHRSVSWYQQTPGQGLQFLFEYFSETQRNKGNFPGRFSGRQFSNSRSEMNVSTLELGDSALYLCASSFFPGAQETQYFGPGTRLLVL.

This clone has more than one count but fewer than ten. This chain connects TRBV30 to TRBJ2-1; the D gene is possibly TRBD2 (6 bases). V lost 4 bases to trimming and J lost 8 bases, with 18 bases between them. Germline-derived CDR1 and CDR2 are GTSNPN and SVGIG (reference sequence). The CDR3 is 14 residues long. For the CDR3, the DNA is TGTGCCTGGAATAGGCGGCGGGGCACGGATGAGCAGTTCTTC. This translates into CAWNRRRGTDEQFF.

This clone was seen more than once but under ten times. The genes are TRBV10-1 and TRBJ1-1; unclear D gene. The CDR3 totals 12 residues. CDR1 and CDR2 from the germline V gene are WNHNN and SYGVQD (reference sequence). Trimming shortened V by 5 bases and J by 1 base, and 5 bases separated the two germline ends. In DNA form, the CDR3 reads TGCGCCAGCAGTTCAAGGAACACTGAAGCTTTCTTT. It specifies CASSSRNTEAFF.

This clone occurred a few times. The chain joins TRBV2 to TRBJ1-3; no reliable D call. The germline gives CDR1 SNHLY, CDR2 FYNNEI. The CDR3 extends over 13 amino acids. Deletions cut 8 bases from V and 0 bases from J, with 8 bases between. This CDR3 reads CASFESSGNTIYF. The CDR3 DNA is TGTGCCAGCTTCGAGAGCTCTGGAAACACCATATATTTT.

This clone has only a few counts. The rearrangement uses TRBV30 and TRBJ1-5; 7 positions agree with TRBD1. With 2 bases clipped from V and 5 bases from J, the junction kept 6 bases outside the gene matches. Germline V CDR1 and CDR2: GTSNPN, SVGIG (reference sequence). This CDR3 is built from 14 residues. The CDR3: CAWSWPGGDQPQHF. The CDR3 DNA is TGTGCCTGGAGTTGGCCAGGGGGTGATCAGCCCCAGCATTTT.

This clone was seen only a few times. V usage is TRBV28 and J usage is TRBJ1-2, with TRBD1 identical over 9 bases. Trimming removed 6 bases from V and 3 bases from J; junction bases left unmatched: 5. The CDR3 runs 14 residues. Per germline, CDR1 MDHEN and CDR2 SYDVKM. The CDR3 DNA is TGTGCCAGCAGGGGGACAGGGACTTACTATGGCTACACCTTC. Translated: CASRGTGTYYGYTF.

The chain links TRBV10-3 to TRBJ2-2; D may be TRBD1 (5 bases). Germline CDR1 reads ENHRY; CDR2 reads SYGVKD. The CDR3 has 15 residues. Trimming removed 7 bases at V and 0 bases at J, with 12 bases between. CDR3 in DNA: TGTGCCATCAACCCAACAGGATCGAACACCGGGGAGCTGTTTTTT. Translation gives CAINPTGSNTGELFF.

This chain connects TRBV7-2 to TRBJ2-5, with 7 nucleotides matching TRBD1. Germline lookup yields CDR1 SGHTA and CDR2 FQGNSA. CDR3 length equals 15 residues. The trim removed 2 bases at V and 3 bases at J, leaving 6 bases unmatched. CDR3: CASSLLPTGKETQYF. DNA for the CDR3: TGTGCCAGCAGCTTATTACCGACAGGGAAAGAGACCCAGTACTTC.

J is TRBJ1-1 and V is TRBV18; D is undetermined. CDR3 length: 14 residues. V lost 0 bases to trimming and J lost 1 base, with 6 bases between them. Germline V gives CDR1 KGHSH, CDR2 LQKENI. DNA of the CDR3: TGTGCCAGCTCACCACCCGCGGCGAACACTGAAGCTTTCTTT. This encodes CASSPPAANTEAFF.

The chain couples TRBV5-6 to TRBJ1-1; the D is unclear. This CDR3 contains 17 residues. Germline V gives CDR1 SGHDT, CDR2 YYEEEE. V was trimmed by 4 bases and J by 4 bases, leaving 23 bases between them. In nucleotides, the CDR3 is TGTGCCAGCAGCACCCTGGCGGGTCTGGAGAAGGTCACTGAAGCTTTCTTT. Translating gives CASSTLAGLEKVTEAFF.

The chain recombines TRBV15 with TRBJ2-7; D call uncertain. The CDR3 extends over 15 amino acids. The germline V gene encodes CDR1 LNHNV and CDR2 YYDKDF (reference sequence). Trimming stripped 6 bases from V and 0 bases from J, with 15 bases between. The CDR3 reads CATSVELLTSYEQYF. The CDR3 nucleotides are TGTGCCACCAGTGTTGAGCTACTGACCTCCTACGAGCAGTACTTC.

CDR3 bases: TGCGCCAGCAGCTTGGCCGAGGGACAGGGGGCTTTCGGCTACACCTTC. As protein: CASSLAEGQGAFGYTF. The chain links TRBV5-1 to TRBJ1-2; 12 bases are shared with TRBD1. The CDR3 has 16 amino acids. V lost 0 bases to trimming and J lost 8 bases; unmatched junction nucleotides: 8. Germline CDR1 reads SGHRS; CDR2 reads YFSETQ.

This clone was found a few times. The chain joins TRBV21-1 to TRBJ2-2. TRBV21-1 is termed a pseudogene. This CDR3 has 17 amino acids. CDR3 DNA sequence: TGTGCCAGCAGCAAAGCTAATGGCAGGGACCATCCCGGGGAGCTGTTTTTT. Its translation: CASSKANGRDHPGELFF.

V gene TRBV5-6 combines with J gene TRBJ1-2; D may be TRBD1 (5 bases). Germline-derived CDR1 and CDR2 are SGHDT and YYEEEE. Trimming removed 0 bases from V and 4 bases from J, with 13 bases in between. The CDR3 spans 15 residues. CDR3 in amino acids: CASSLEIGTFYGYTF. For the CDR3, the DNA is TGTGCCAGCAGCTTGGAGATCGGGACCTTCTATGGCTACACCTTC.

This sequence joins TRBV7-7 and TRBJ2-2; 8 bases match TRBD1. In germline, CDR1 is SSHAT, CDR2 FNYEAQ (reference sequence). This CDR3 has 15 residues. V gave up 5 bases and J gave up 1 base; unmatched junction bases: 3. The CDR3 spells CASSEGQGNTGELFF. Here the CDR3 DNA reads TGTGCCAGCAGCGAAGGACAGGGGAACACCGGGGAGCTGTTTTTT.

In its sample, this clone was seen a few times. The chain combines TRBV10-3 with TRBJ1-1, with D perhaps matching TRBD1 (6 bases). Trimming pared 3 bases from V and 5 bases from J, leaving 13 bases between. The V gene's germline CDR1 is ENHRY and CDR2 SYGVKD. CDR3 length: 14 amino acids. CDR3 sequence: CAISDLQGRTEAFF. The CDR3 bases are TGTGCCATCAGTGACCTACAGGGACGGACTGAAGCTTTCTTT.

A remark on this clone: The junction does not match germline at one end; this may be a read error. This rearrangement joins TRBV5-1 to TRBJ1-1; TRBD1 agrees at 8 bases. There are 12 residues in the CDR3. Germline CDR1 reads SGHRS; CDR2 reads YFSETQ. CDR3 nucleotides: TGCGCCAGCAGCTTGGAGGGACAGGCCAGATATTTT. This encodes CASSLEGQARYF.

There are a few counts of this clone. This sequence joins TRBV28 and TRBJ2-5, with D unresolved. Between the trimmed V and J ends, which lost 3 bases and 7 bases, there was a span of 9 bases. The CDR3 has 12 residues. Germline V CDR1 and CDR2: MDHEN, SYDVKM. The CDR3 loop reads CASSLGLGTQYF. CDR3 sequence (DNA): TGTGCCAGCAGTTTGGGTCTAGGGACCCAGTACTTC. Supplemented by reference TRBV28 and TRBJ2-5, the full variable domain reads DVKVTQSSRYLVKRTGEKVFLECVQDMDHENMFWYRQDPGLGLRLIYFSYDVKMKEKGDIPEGYSVSREKKERFSLILESASTNQTSMYLCASSLGLGTQYFGPGTRLLVL.

This sequence joins TRBV7-9 and TRBJ1-6, with D uncertain. Trimming removed 1 base at V and 7 bases at J, with 14 bases between. Looked up from germline, CDR1 is SEHNR and CDR2 is FQNEAQ (reference sequence). This CDR3 region has 16 residues. The CDR3 here is CASSLVRRVSNSPLHF. CDR3 DNA sequence: TGTGCCAGCAGCTTAGTTCGTCGCGTTTCCAATTCACCCCTCCACTTT.

This clone has more than one count but fewer than ten. The rearrangement links TRBV18 to TRBJ2-6; D might be TRBD1 (6 bases). V was cut by 2 bases and J by 0 bases, with 17 bases left in between. The CDR3 spans 19 residues. Per the germline V gene, CDR1 is KGHSH and CDR2 is LQKENI. The CDR3 sequence: CASSPRTDQYLSGANVLTF. In DNA, the CDR3 is TGTGCCAGCTCACCAAGGACAGATCAGTACCTCTCTGGGGCCAACGTCCTGACTTTC.